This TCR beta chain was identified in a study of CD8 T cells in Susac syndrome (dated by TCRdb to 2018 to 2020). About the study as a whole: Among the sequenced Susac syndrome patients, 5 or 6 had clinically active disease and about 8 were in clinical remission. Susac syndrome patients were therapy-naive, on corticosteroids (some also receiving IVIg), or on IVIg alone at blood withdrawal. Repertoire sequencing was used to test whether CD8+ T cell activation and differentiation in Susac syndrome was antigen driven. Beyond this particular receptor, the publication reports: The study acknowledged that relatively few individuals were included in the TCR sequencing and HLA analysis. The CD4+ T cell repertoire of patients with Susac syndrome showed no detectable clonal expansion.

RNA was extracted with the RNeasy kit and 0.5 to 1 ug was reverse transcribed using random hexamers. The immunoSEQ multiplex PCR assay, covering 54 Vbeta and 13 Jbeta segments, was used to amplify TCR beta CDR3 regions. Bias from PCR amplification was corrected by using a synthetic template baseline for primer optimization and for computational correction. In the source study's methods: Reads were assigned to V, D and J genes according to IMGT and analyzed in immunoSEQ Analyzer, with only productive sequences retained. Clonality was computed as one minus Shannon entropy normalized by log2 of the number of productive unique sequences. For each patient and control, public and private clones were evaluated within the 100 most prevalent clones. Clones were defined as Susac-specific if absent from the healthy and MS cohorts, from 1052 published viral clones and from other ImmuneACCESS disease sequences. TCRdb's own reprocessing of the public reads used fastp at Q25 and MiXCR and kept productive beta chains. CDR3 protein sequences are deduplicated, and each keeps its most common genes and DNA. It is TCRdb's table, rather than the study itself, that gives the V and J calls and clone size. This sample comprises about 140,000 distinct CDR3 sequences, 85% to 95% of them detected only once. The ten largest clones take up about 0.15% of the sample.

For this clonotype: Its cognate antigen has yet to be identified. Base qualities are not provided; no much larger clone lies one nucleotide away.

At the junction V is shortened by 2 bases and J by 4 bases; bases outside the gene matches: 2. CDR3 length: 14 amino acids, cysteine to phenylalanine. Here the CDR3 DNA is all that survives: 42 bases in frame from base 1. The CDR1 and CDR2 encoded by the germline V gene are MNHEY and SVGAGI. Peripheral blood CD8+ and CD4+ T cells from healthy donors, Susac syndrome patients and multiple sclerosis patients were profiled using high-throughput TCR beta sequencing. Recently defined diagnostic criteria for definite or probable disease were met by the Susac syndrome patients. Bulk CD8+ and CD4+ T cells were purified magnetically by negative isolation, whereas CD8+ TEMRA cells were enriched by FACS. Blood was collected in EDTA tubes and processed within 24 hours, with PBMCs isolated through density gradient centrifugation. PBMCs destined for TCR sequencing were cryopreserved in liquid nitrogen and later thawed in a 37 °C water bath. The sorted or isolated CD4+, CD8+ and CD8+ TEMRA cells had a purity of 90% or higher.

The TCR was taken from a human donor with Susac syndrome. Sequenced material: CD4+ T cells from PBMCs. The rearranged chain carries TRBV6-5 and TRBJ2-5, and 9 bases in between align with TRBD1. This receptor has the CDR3 CASSYRDRAETQYF. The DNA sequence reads TGTGCCAGCAGTTACCGGGACAGGGCAGAGACCCAGTACTTC.